The T cell receptor beta chain under discussion was sequenced for a study of a mutant IDH1 vaccine in newly diagnosed glioma. Looking at the study overall: Patients had received radiotherapy, temozolomide, or both previously, most receiving both.

This CDR3 is built from 14 residues. The germline V gene has CDR1 SGHAT and CDR2 FQNNGV. Trimming cost V 8 bases and J 3 bases; bases outside gene matches: 8. Described time point: week 47, end of study. The vaccine gave 300 ug of a 20-mer mutant IDH1 peptide subcutaneously per dose. Across weeks 1, 3, 5, 7, 11, 15, 19 and 23, patients received a vaccination each time, eight in all. Assay: immunoSEQ multiplex PCR; the TCRdb copy retains only in-frame clones and omits some. The sample yields tens of thousands of clones, roughly 71% seen once. With regard to this clone: What it binds is unknown.

The rearrangement uses TRBV11-2 and TRBJ2-5; 8 bases are shared with TRBD2. The source of this sequence is a man aged 40-49 years with glioma. Specimen: PBMCs, collected from a glioma patient whose treatment included an IDH1 peptide vaccine. The CDR3 bases are TGTGCCAGCCTGTCCAGCGGGGGAAAAGAGACCCAGTACTTC. It yields the protein CASLSSGGKETQYF. Drawing the rest from reference TRBV11-2 and TRBJ2-5, the complete variable domain is EAGVAQSPRYKIIEKRQSVAFWCNPISGHATLYWYQQILGQGPKLLIQFQNNGVVDDSQLPKDRFSAERLKGVDSTLKIQPAKLEDSAVYLCASLSSGGKETQYFGPGTRLLVL.